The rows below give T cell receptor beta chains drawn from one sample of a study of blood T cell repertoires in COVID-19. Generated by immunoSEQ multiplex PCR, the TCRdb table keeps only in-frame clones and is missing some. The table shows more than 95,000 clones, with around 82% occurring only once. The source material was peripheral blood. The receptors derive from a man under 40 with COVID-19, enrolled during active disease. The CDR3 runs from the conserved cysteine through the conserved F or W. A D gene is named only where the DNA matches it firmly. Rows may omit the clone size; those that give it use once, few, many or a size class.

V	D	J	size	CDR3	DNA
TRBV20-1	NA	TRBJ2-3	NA	CSASFAGGLTDTQYF	TGCAGTGCTAGTTTCGCCGGGGGGCTCACAGATACGCAGTATTTT
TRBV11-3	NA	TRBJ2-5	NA	CASRARDVETQYF	TGTGCCAGCCGTGCCAGGGATGTGGAGACCCAGTACTTC
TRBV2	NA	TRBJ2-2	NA	CASRGEVLSSGELFF	TGTGCCAGCAGGGGGGAGGTTTTAAGTTCCGGGGAGCTGTTTTTT
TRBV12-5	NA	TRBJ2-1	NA	CASAGSPYNEQFF	TGTGCTAGTGCCGGGAGTCCCTACAATGAGCAGTTCTTC
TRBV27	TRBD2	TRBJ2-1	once	CASSPLIAGGRDEQFF	TGTGCCAGCAGTCCCCTTATAGCGGGAGGCCGGGATGAGCAGTTCTTC
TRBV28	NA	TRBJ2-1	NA	CASRVGPEQFF	TGTGCCAGCAGGGTGGGGCCCGAGCAGTTCTTC
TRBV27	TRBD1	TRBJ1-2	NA	CASSARDRDYGYTF	TGTGCCAGCAGTGCGCGGGACAGGGACTATGGCTACACCTTC
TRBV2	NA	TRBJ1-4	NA	CASSSTGMVEKLFF	TGTGCCAGCAGCTCTACAGGGATGGTAGAAAAACTGTTTTTT
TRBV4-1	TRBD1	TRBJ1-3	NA	CASSHRWGTGTGNTIYF	TGCGCCAGCAGCCACCGGTGGGGGACAGGAACTGGAAACACCATATATTTT
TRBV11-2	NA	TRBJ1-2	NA	CASSLGMTDDGYTF	TGTGCCAGCAGCTTAGGGATGACAGATGATGGCTACACCTTC
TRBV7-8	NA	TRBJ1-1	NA	CASRQGSNPPNTEAFF	TGTGCCAGCCGTCAGGGCTCCAACCCACCGAACACTGAAGCTTTCTTT
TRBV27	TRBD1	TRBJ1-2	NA	CASSLDRNNYGYTF	TGTGCCAGCAGCCTGGACAGGAATAACTATGGCTACACCTTC
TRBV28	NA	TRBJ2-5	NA	CASSSSGAGQETQYF	TGTGCCAGCAGTTCCTCAGGGGCTGGCCAAGAGACCCAGTACTTC
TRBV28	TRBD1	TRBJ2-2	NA	CASRGQQNTGELFF	TGTGCCAGCCGGGGACAGCAGAACACCGGGGAGCTGTTTTTT
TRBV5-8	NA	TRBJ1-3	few	CASSFTGSGNTIYF	TGTGCCAGCAGCTTCACAGGCTCTGGAAACACCATATATTTT
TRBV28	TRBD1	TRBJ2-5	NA	CASSFGQGAFETQYF	TGTGCCAGCAGTTTCGGACAGGGGGCATTCGAGACCCAGTACTTC
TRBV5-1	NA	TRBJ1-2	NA	CASSLLGATNYGYTF	TGCGCCAGCAGCTTGTTGGGGGCGACTAACTATGGCTACACCTTC
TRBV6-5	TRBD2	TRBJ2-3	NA	CASSLAGVQDTQYF	TGTGCCAGCAGTCTAGCGGGAGTCCAGGATACGCAGTATTTT
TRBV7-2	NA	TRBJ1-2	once	CASSPQGTSGGYTF	TGTGCCAGCAGCCCCCAGGGTACCTCTGGAGGCTACACCTTC
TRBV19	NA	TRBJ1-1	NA	CATLTQGFTEAFF	TGTGCCACCCTCACACAGGGATTCACTGAAGCTTTCTTT
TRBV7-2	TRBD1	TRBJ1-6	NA	CASSPPGQGGDSPLHF	TGTGCCAGCAGCCCGCCCGGACAGGGTGGCGATTCACCCCTCCACTTT
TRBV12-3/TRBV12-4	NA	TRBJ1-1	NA	CASSQQVGTEAFF	TGTGCCAGCAGCCAACAGGTAGGCACTGAAGCTTTCTTT
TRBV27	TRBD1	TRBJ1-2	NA	CASSFLRQGDGYTF	TGTGCCAGCAGTTTCCTTCGACAGGGTGATGGCTACACCTTC
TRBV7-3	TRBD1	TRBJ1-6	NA	CASSFGQGAASPLHF	TGTGCCAGCAGCTTCGGACAGGGGGCGGCTTCACCCCTCCACTTT
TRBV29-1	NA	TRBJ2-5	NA	CSVVRDQETQYF	TGCAGCGTTGTCAGGGACCAAGAGACCCAGTACTTC
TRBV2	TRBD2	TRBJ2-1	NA	CASSEGGTSGSPFF	TGTGCCAGCAGTGAAGGTGGGACTAGCGGGTCGCCGTTCTTC
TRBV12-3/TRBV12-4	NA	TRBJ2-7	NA	CASSWGVYEQYF	TGTGCCAGCAGTTGGGGGGTTTACGAGCAGTACTTC
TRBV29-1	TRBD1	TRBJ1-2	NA	CSVRQGAYGYTF	TGCAGCGTGAGACAGGGGGCCTATGGCTACACCTTC
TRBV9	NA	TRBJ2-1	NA	CASSVYPGMGDEQFF	TGTGCCAGCAGCGTATATCCGGGGATGGGCGATGAGCAGTTCTTC
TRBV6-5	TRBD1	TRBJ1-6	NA	CASRGGQGASSPLHF	TGTGCCAGCAGAGGGGGCCAGGGGGCCAGTTCACCCCTCCACTTT
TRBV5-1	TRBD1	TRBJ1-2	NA	CASSPGTGDNYGYTF	TGCGCCAGCAGCCCCGGGACAGGGGACAACTATGGCTACACCTTC
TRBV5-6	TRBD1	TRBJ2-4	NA	CASSLGTALAKNIQYF	TGTGCCAGCAGCTTAGGGACAGCGCTAGCCAAAAACATTCAGTACTTC
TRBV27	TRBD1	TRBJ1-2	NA	CASSTQQGANYGYTF	TGTGCCAGCAGTACACAACAGGGGGCGAACTATGGCTACACCTTC
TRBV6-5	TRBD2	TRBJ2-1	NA	CASLRTTSGYNEQFF	TGTGCCAGCCTTCGGACGACTAGCGGGTACAATGAGCAGTTCTTC
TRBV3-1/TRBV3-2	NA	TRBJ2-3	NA	CASSQRQYTDTQYF	TGTGCCAGCAGCCAAAGACAGTACACAGATACGCAGTATTTT
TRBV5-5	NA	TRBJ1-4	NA	CASSLLGQGGEKLFF	TGTGCCAGCAGCTTACTGGGGCAGGGAGGCGAAAAACTGTTTTTT
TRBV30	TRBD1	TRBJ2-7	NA	CAWSSLGQGWNEQYF	TGTGCCTGGAGTTCTCTCGGACAGGGATGGAACGAGCAGTACTTC
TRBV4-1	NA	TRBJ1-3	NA	CASSRQGGASGNTIYF	TGCGCCAGCAGCCGCCAAGGCGGGGCATCTGGAAACACCATATATTTT
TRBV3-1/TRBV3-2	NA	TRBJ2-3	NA	CASSHLLRDSTQYF	TGTGCCAGCAGCCACCTCCTCCGGGACTCCACGCAGTATTTT
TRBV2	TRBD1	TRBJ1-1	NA	CASSGGWTGAEAFF	TGTGCCAGCAGTGGGGGTTGGACAGGCGCTGAAGCTTTCTTT
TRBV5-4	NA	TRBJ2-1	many	CASSVYSGDEQFF	TGTGCCAGCAGCGTTTACTCAGGGGATGAGCAGTTCTTC
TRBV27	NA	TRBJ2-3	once	CASSLGSESSLTDTQYF	TGTGCCAGCAGTTTAGGCTCCGAATCCAGTCTTACAGATACGCAGTATTTT
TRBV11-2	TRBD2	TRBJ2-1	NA	CASSLGSGRVNEQFF	TGTGCCAGCAGCTTAGGCAGCGGGAGAGTCAATGAGCAGTTCTTC
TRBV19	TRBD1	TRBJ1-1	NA	CASSAPTGSIDEAFF	TGTGCCAGTAGTGCCCCGACAGGGTCGATCGATGAAGCTTTCTTT
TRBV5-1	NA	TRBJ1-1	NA	CASSPDRTDEAFF	TGCGCCAGCAGCCCCGACAGGACCGATGAAGCTTTCTTT
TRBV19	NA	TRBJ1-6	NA	CASSMAGVNSPLHF	TGTGCCAGTAGTATGGCGGGGGTGAATTCACCCCTCCACTTT
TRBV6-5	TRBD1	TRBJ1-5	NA	CASTGTGGNQPQHF	TGTGCCAGCACCGGGACAGGGGGCAATCAGCCCCAGCATTTT
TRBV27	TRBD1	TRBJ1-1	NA	CASSSYAGTGNTEAFF	TGTGCCAGCAGTTCTTACGCCGGGACAGGGAACACTGAAGCTTTCTTT